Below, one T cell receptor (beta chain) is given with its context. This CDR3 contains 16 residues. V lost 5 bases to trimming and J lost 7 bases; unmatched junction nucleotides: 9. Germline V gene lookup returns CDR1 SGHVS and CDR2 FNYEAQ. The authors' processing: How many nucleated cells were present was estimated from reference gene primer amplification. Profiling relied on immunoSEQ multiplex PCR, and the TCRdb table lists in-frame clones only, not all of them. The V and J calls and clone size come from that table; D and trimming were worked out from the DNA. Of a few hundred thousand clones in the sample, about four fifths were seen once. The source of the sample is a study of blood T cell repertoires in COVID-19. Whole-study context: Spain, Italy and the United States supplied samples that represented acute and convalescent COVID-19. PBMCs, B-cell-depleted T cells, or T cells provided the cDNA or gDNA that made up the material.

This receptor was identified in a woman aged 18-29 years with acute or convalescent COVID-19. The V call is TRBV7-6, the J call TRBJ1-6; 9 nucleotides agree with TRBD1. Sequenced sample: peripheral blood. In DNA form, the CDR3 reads TGTGCCAGCAGCAACACAGGGGGCGCAGGCAATTCACCCCTCCACTTT. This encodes CASSNTGGAGNSPLHF. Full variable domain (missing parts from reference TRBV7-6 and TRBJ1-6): GAGVSQSPRYKVTKRGQDVALRCDPISGHVSLYWYRQALGQGPEFLTYFNYEAQQDKSGLPNDRFSAERPEGSISTLTIQRTEQRDSAMYRCASSNTGGAGNSPLHFGNGTRLTVT.